This T cell receptor (beta chain) was identified during a study of blood T cell repertoires in COVID-19. Study-level background: PBMCs, B-cell-depleted T cells, or T cells provided the cDNA or gDNA that made up the material.

In the source study's methods: Reference gene primer amplification in the assay estimated nucleated cell counts. The data were produced by immunoSEQ multiplex PCR, yet TCRdb's version contains in-frame clones alone and is incomplete. V and J calls and clone size are as listed in that table; D and trimming were resolved from the DNA. The sample includes approximately 260,000 clones, about 90% seen only once; the top ten take over 3.5%. CDR3 size: 16 residues. Germline lookup yields CDR1 LNHDA and CDR2 SQIVND (reference sequence). Trimming shortened V by 5 bases and J by 0 bases, and 13 bases separated the two germline ends.

This clonotype was obtained from a woman between 35 and 50 years old with acute or convalescent COVID-19. The chain has TRBV19 and TRBJ2-2, with a tentative D call TRBD2 (6 bases). The sample comprised peripheral blood. The CDR3 nucleotides are TGTGCCAGTAGTGCCCTGGACTACTCGAACACCGGGGAGCTGTTTTTT. It codes for CASSALDYSNTGELFF.